This T cell receptor beta chain was identified during a study of vaccination effects on CD4 cells after COVID-19. Overall study: For each well, a few million PBMC were cultured with around 10 IU/ml IL-2 and roughly 9.2 ug/ml peptides. The study, taken as a whole, reports: Late after vaccination, infection- and vaccine-induced clones showed marked clonal contraction.

Repertoires were generated with immunoSEQ multiplex PCR, while TCRdb's copy carries only in-frame clones and drops some. Among about 74,000 clones listed, around 77% were seen once. Researchers isolated CD4+ T cells once 9 to 11 days of culture had elapsed. Negative nucleocapsid antibody tests before and after vaccination confirmed no previous SARS-CoV-2 infection. This clone was counted a few times. Antigen unknown. V trimming: 1 base; J trimming: 5 bases; junction bases outside the gene matches: 2. The germline gives CDR1 SNHLY, CDR2 FYNNEI. The CDR3 covers 14 residues. The sequencing here drew on CD4+ T cells from PBMCs cultured without peptide, taken before COVID-19 vaccination. The chain employs TRBV2 and TRBJ2-5; 9 nucleotides agree with TRBD2. The source is a human donor who received a COVID-19 vaccine. This CDR3 reads CASSEGTSVETQYF. CDR3 in DNA: TGTGCCAGCAGTGAAGGGACTAGCGTTGAGACCCAGTACTTC.